The entry that follows covers one TCR beta chain sequence. This CDR3 spans 14 amino acids. Per the germline V gene, CDR1 is KGHSH and CDR2 is LQKENI. Trimming took 6 bases from V and 6 from J, leaving 17 bases between them. The sample originates from a study of blood T cell repertoires in COVID-19. The overall study: Researchers got acute and convalescent COVID-19 samples from the United States, Italy and Spain. PBMCs, B-cell-depleted T cells, or T cells provided the cDNA or gDNA that made up the material.

Original processing notes: Estimated nucleated cell counts came from reference gene primer amplification. Method: immunoSEQ multiplex PCR; TCRdb's copy keeps in-frame clones and lacks some. The DNA gave D and trimming, while V, J and clone size come from that table. The sample lists roughly 230,000 clones, roughly 88% seen once, with about 0.64% in the top ten. V gene TRBV18 combines with J gene TRBJ1-2; D call uncertain. The sample was peripheral blood. This TCR was sampled from a human donor in a cohort sampled during active COVID-19. DNA for the CDR3: TGTGCCAGCTCCCTAACGGAGGGCTTAGATGGCTACACCTTC. This codes for CASSLTEGLDGYTF.